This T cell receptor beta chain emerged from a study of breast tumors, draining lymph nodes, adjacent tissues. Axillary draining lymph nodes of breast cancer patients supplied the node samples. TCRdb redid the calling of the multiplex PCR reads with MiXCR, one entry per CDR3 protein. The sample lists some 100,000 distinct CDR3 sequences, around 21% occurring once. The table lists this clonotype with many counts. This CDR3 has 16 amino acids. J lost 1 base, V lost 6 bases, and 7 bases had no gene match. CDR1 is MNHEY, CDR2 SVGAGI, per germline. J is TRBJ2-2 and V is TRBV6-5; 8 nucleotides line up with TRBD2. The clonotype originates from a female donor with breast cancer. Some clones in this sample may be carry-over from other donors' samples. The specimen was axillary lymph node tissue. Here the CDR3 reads CASSYGLAENTGELFF. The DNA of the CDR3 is TGTGCCAGCAGCTACGGACTAGCCGAGAACACCGGGGAGCTGTTTTTT.